Presented here are 28 T cell receptor beta chains from one specimen sequenced in a study of T-cell reconstitution after alpha-beta-depleted transplantation in children. Preparation of the TCRbeta library was carried out with unique molecular identifiers. TCRdb analysed the PCR reads with MiXCR anew, one entry per CDR3 protein. This table has 450,000 to 600,000 distinct CDR3 sequences, 10% appearing once. Specimen: PBMCs, collected before TCRalphabeta/CD19-depleted stem cell transplant. These receptors were taken from a child aged 2-15 years with inherited bone marrow failure, due to receive a stem cell transplant.

In its sample, this clonotype was seen many times. The CDR3 DNA follows: TGTGCCATCAGTGATCATGGCGATACGAACACCGGGGAGCTGTTTTTT. It yields the protein CAISDHGDTNTGELFF. The chain couples TRBV10-3 to TRBJ2-2; D is uncertain. CDR1 is ENHRY and CDR2 is SYGVKD in the germline V gene. The V gene lost 3 bases and the J gene lost 0 bases, with 11 bases spanning the gap. This CDR3 comprises 16 residues.

This clonotype was seen at least ten times. This rearrangement joins TRBV12-3 or TRBV12-4 to TRBJ2-1; D perhaps matches TRBD2 (6 bases). This CDR3 contains 15 residues. Between the trimmed V and J ends, which lost 6 bases and 5 bases, there was a span of 17 bases. DNA of the CDR3: TGTGCCAGCAGCTACCTGGCGGGATTGGACAATGAGCAGTTCTTC. This translates into CASSYLAGLDNEQFF.

This clonotype was found many times. The chain has TRBV6-1 and TRBJ1-5, with TRBD1 as a possible D gene (5 bases). The germline V gene has CDR1 MNHNS and CDR2 SASEGT. Trimming removed 6 bases at V and 0 bases at J, with 12 bases between. There are 15 residues in the CDR3. The DNA for the CDR3 is TGTGCCAGCAGGATCGACAGCTTTAGCAATCAGCCCCAGCATTTT. Its translation is CASRIDSFSNQPQHF.

This clonotype was seen many times. V gene TRBV18 combines with J gene TRBJ1-2; D uncertain. Germline loops: CDR1 KGHSH, CDR2 LQKENI. Between the trimmed V and J ends, which lost 3 bases and 8 bases, there was a span of 10 bases. The CDR3 contains 12 residues. The CDR3 DNA sequence: TGTGCCAGCTCACCCGACCCCTCGGGCTACACCTTC. It translates to CASSPDPSGYTF.

This clonotype has only a few counts. The V call is TRBV7-2, the J call TRBJ2-7; D gene ambiguous. Per the germline V gene, CDR1 is SGHTA and CDR2 is FQGNSA. The CDR3 consists of 14 residues. The ends were cut back, 0 bases at V and 1 base at J, with 7 bases in the middle. DNA of the CDR3: TGTGCCAGCAGCTTAGCCCGACCGTCCTACGAGCAGTACTTC. This codes for CASSLARPSYEQYF. The variable domain in full, completed from reference TRBV7-2 and TRBJ2-7, reads GAGVSQSPSNKVTEKGKDVELRCDPISGHTALYWYRQSLGQGLEFLIYFQGNSAPDKSGLPSDRFSAERTGGSVSTLTIQRTQQEDSAVYLCASSLARPSYEQYFGPGTRLTVT.

Concerning this clonotype: A read error is possible here, since a much larger clone lies one base away. V usage is TRBV5-1 and J usage is TRBJ2-1, with 7 nucleotides matching TRBD2. V was pared by 2 bases and J by 5 bases, with 10 bases of the junction left unmatched. The germline V gene encodes CDR1 SGHRS and CDR2 YFSETQ. CDR3 length: 16 residues. DNA of the CDR3: TGCGCCAGCAGCTTCGAAGGACTAGTCTGGAACAATGAGCAGTTCTTC. It yields the protein CASSFEGLVWNNEQFF.

This clonotype has a count of ten or more. This chain uses TRBV27 with TRBJ1-5, with 7 bases identical to TRBD1. CDR1 and CDR2 (germline): MNHEY, SMNVEV (reference sequence). The V and J ends lost 3 bases and 6 bases, in that order; junction bases with no gene match: 5. The CDR3 is 14 residues long. DNA for the CDR3: TGTGCCAGCAGTTTTACAGGGGTCGGTCAGCCCCAGCATTTT. It translates to CASSFTGVGQPQHF.

The sample holds many counts of this clonotype. Sequence at one end of the junction differs from germline and may be a read error. The V call is TRBV5-1, the J call TRBJ2-7, with D maybe TRBD2 (5 bases). The CDR3 has 13 amino acids. The germline gives CDR1 SGHRS, CDR2 YFSETQ. The CDR3 nucleotides read TGTGCCAGCAGTTTAACCGGAGGTTACGAGCAGTACTTC. Protein sequence: CASSLTGGYEQYF. The full variable domain, its missing parts supplied by reference TRBV5-1 and TRBJ2-7, is KAGVTQTPRYLIKTRGQQVTLSCSPISGHRSVSWYQQTPGQGLQFLFEYFSETQRNKGNFPGRFSGRQFSNSRSEMNVSTLELGDSALYLCASSLTGGYEQYFGPGTRLTVT.

The rearrangement uses TRBV20-1 and TRBJ2-6; D unresolved. Trimming took 0 bases from V and 4 from J, leaving 10 bases between them. The CDR3 consists of 15 residues. Germline V gene sequence: CDR1 DFQATT, CDR2 SNEGSKA (reference sequence). Here the CDR3 DNA reads TGCAGTGCTAGAGATGAACCTAACGGGGCCAACGTCCTGACTTTC. Protein: CSARDEPNGANVLTF.

The table lists this clonotype with many counts. V gene TRBV6-1 combines with J gene TRBJ2-7; the match to TRBD2 covers 9 bases. Per germline, CDR1 MNHNS and CDR2 SASEGT. With V trimmed by 7 bases and J by 3 bases, 7 bases remained unmatched. CDR3 length: 14 residues. CDR3 DNA: TGTGCCAGCAATAGAGGGACTAGCATCTACGAGCAGTACTTC. Translation: CASNRGTSIYEQYF.

This clonotype has at least ten counts. This sequence joins TRBV20-1 and TRBJ2-1; D unresolved. The CDR3 spans 14 residues. V gave up 0 bases and J gave up 3 bases, with 9 bases separating them. CDR1 is DFQATT, CDR2 SNEGSKA, per germline (reference sequence). CDR3 nucleotides: TGCAGTGCTAGAGACCGGACCCACTACAATGAGCAGTTCTTC. Translating gives CSARDRTHYNEQFF.

The V gene is TRBV18, the J gene TRBJ2-3; the D is unclear. The CDR3 is made up of 14 amino acids. Germline loops: CDR1 KGHSH, CDR2 LQKENI. V lost 3 bases and J 4 bases, leaving 11 bases between the germline ends. The CDR3 is CASSPATRADTQYF. The CDR3 nucleotides read TGTGCCAGCTCACCCGCGACCCGGGCAGATACGCAGTATTTT. Using reference TRBV18 and TRBJ2-3 for the parts outside the CDR3, the full variable domain is NAGVMQNPRHLVRRRGQEARLRCSPMKGHSHVYWYRQLPEEGLKFMVYLQKENIIDESGMPKERFSAEFPKEGPSILRIQQVVRGDSAAYFCASSPATRADTQYFGPGTRLTVL.

This clonotype was found many times. This sequence joins TRBV3-2 and TRBJ2-7; TRBD2 reflects the table's D call only, with no check against the DNA. TRBV3-2 constitutes a pseudogene. This CDR3 has 14 residues. Here the CDR3 DNA reads TGTGCCAGCAGTTACCTAGCGGCGGCCTACGAGCAGTACTTC. Protein: CASSYLAAAYEQYF.

The table lists this clonotype with many counts. The V call is TRBV7-9, the J call TRBJ1-1, with a possible D match to TRBD1 (5 bases). The CDR3 is made up of 15 amino acids. CDR1 and CDR2 from the germline V gene are SEHNR and FQNEAQ (reference sequence). Trimming pared 3 bases from V and 4 bases from J, leaving 15 bases between. CDR3 sequence reads: CASSFPGTSVTEAFF. Written as DNA, the CDR3 is TGTGCCAGCAGCTTCCCAGGGACCTCGGTCACTGAAGCTTTCTTT.

This clonotype was recorded many times. The chain is built from TRBV27 and TRBJ2-7; perhaps TRBD1 as D (6 bases). The germline gives CDR1 MNHEY, CDR2 SMNVEV (reference sequence). This CDR3 spans 14 amino acids. Trimming left V 5 bases short and J 6 bases short, with 17 bases between. The CDR3 sequence: CASSPRTEEGEQYF. CDR3 DNA sequence: TGTGCCAGCAGTCCCCGGACAGAGGAAGGCGAGCAGTACTTC.

V usage is TRBV5-4 and J usage is TRBJ2-5; 12 positions agree with TRBD1. Germline lookup yields CDR1 SGHNT and CDR2 YYREEE (reference sequence). The CDR3 covers 15 residues. V shed 1 base, J shed 4 bases, and the junction held 2 bases outside the gene matches. The CDR3 spells CASSLRDRGLETQYF. For the CDR3, the DNA is TGTGCCAGCAGCTTGCGGGACAGGGGGCTAGAGACCCAGTACTTC.

This clonotype was seen many times. V usage is TRBV5-4 and J usage is TRBJ1-2, with D perhaps TRBD1 (6 bases). V was shortened by 1 base and J by 4 bases, with 8 bases between the two germline ends. The CDR3 sequence is 13 residues long. Germline V gene lookup returns CDR1 SGHNT and CDR2 YYREEE (reference sequence). The CDR3 region is CASSLWGAYGYTF. The DNA of the CDR3 is TGTGCCAGCAGCTTGTGGGGGGCCTATGGCTACACCTTC.

With respect to this clonotype: A much larger clone lies one base from this, so it may be a read error. The gene calls are TRBV4-3 and TRBJ2-1, with 9 bases fitting TRBD1. CDR3 length: 15 amino acids. Germline CDR1 LGHNA, CDR2 YSLEER. CDR3 sequence: CASSRIGTGLSEQLF. The CDR3 nucleotides read TGCGCCAGCAGCCGAATTGGGACAGGGCTAAGTGAGCAGTTGTTC.

This clonotype came up many times. The chain recombines TRBV6-5 with TRBJ1-2, with a possible D match to TRBD1 (5 bases). The V and J ends lost 5 bases and 9 bases respectively, with 16 bases between them. CDR3 size: 13 residues. Germline V gene lookup returns CDR1 MNHEY and CDR2 SVGAGI. CDR3 loop: CASSTAGSESYTF. As DNA, the CDR3 is TGTGCCAGCAGTACTGCAGGGTCAGAAAGCTACACCTTC.

This clonotype showed up many times. The V and J genes are TRBV2 and TRBJ2-1, with D possibly TRBD2 on 5 matching bases. V lost 1 base and J lost 8, with 9 bases in between. The length of the CDR3 is 13 residues. Per germline, CDR1 SNHLY and CDR2 FYNNEI. CDR3 amino acids: CASSEVRRDEQFF. The DNA for the CDR3 is TGTGCCAGCAGTGAAGTACGGCGGGATGAGCAGTTCTTC. Combining the CDR3 with reference TRBV2 and TRBJ2-1 gives the whole variable domain EPEVTQTPSHQVTQMGQEVILRCVPISNHLYFYWYRQILGQKVEFLVSFYNNEISEKSEIFDDQFSVERPDGSNFTLKIRSTKLEDSAMYFCASSEVRRDEQFFGPGTRLTVL.

Ten or more counts support this clonotype. The rearrangement joins TRBV12-3 or TRBV12-4 to TRBJ2-7, with D possibly matching TRBD1 (5 bases). V was pared by 6 bases and J by 2 bases, with 11 bases between. The CDR3 totals 13 residues. The CDR3 reads CASSWGPTYEQYF. In DNA, the CDR3 is TGTGCCAGCAGCTGGGGCCCGACCTACGAGCAGTACTTC.

At least ten counts were recorded for this clonotype. The rearrangement uses TRBV6-2 or TRBV6-3 and TRBJ1-2; TRBD1 is a possible D gene (5 bases). Trimming took off 6 bases at V and 6 bases at J, with 26 bases between the two ends. Germline CDR1 and CDR2: MNHEY and SVGEGT. The CDR3 runs 17 residues. The CDR3 here is CASSLLPGTQNSDGYTF. CDR3 coding DNA: TGTGCCAGCAGCCTTTTACCCGGGACCCAAAACTCGGATGGCTACACCTTC.

This clonotype was seen repeatedly, ten times or more. The V call is TRBV27, the J call TRBJ2-3; the match to TRBD2 covers 9 bases. Germline-derived CDR1 and CDR2 are MNHEY and SMNVEV (reference sequence). J gave up 5 bases and V 4 bases, and 7 bases lay outside the gene matches. The length of the CDR3 is 15 residues. The CDR3 region is CASSSPPSGVDTQYF. The CDR3 coding sequence is TGTGCCAGCAGTTCCCCGCCTAGCGGGGTAGATACGCAGTATTTT.

There are many counts of this clonotype. The genes are TRBV7-9 and TRBJ2-1; D not certain. This CDR3 is built from 12 residues. Trimming took 5 bases from V and 6 from J, leaving 8 bases between them. CDR1 SEHNR and CDR2 FQNEAQ come from the germline V gene (reference sequence). CDR3 amino acids: CASSPEGNEQFF. Here the CDR3 DNA reads TGTGCCAGCAGCCCAGAAGGCAATGAGCAGTTCTTC.

The V gene is TRBV28, the J gene TRBJ2-1, with 12 bases that match TRBD2. Per the germline V gene, CDR1 is MDHEN and CDR2 is SYDVKM. Germline trimming cut 3 bases from V and 8 bases from J; bases unmatched to any gene: 5. The CDR3 spans 15 residues. The CDR3 DNA follows: TGTGCCAGCAGTTTCCTAGCGGGAGGGGGAGATGAGCAGTTCTTC. It codes for CASSFLAGGGDEQFF.

This clonotype was counted ten times or more. The rearrangement joins TRBV24-1 to TRBJ2-3, with 9 bases identical to TRBD2. CDR3 size: 16 residues. The V and J ends lost 0 bases and 0 bases, in that order; junction bases with no gene match: 0. Germline V gives CDR1 KGHDR, CDR2 SFDVKD. CDR3 DNA: TGTGCCACCAGTGATTTGACTAGCGGGAGCACAGATACGCAGTATTTT. Its translation is CATSDLTSGSTDTQYF.

The gene calls are TRBV6-1 and TRBJ2-1; TRBD2 aligns across 9 bases. Trimming at V came to 8 bases and at J to 9 bases, leaving 14 bases not matched to a gene. CDR1 is MNHNS, CDR2 SASEGT, per germline. The CDR3 loop spans 15 amino acids. CDR3: CASSRRIAGDGEQFF. The CDR3 DNA is TGTGCCAGCTCGAGGAGGATAGCGGGAGACGGTGAGCAGTTCTTC.

This clonotype was seen many times. The genes are TRBV2 and TRBJ2-7, with TRBD1 as a possible D gene (6 bases). The CDR3 runs to 15 residues. In germline, CDR1 is SNHLY, CDR2 FYNNEI. The ends were cut back, 10 bases at V and 0 bases at J, with 19 bases in the middle. The CDR3 loop is CATKAQGPSSYEQYF. Here the CDR3 DNA reads TGTGCCACCAAAGCCCAGGGGCCATCCTCCTACGAGCAGTACTTC.